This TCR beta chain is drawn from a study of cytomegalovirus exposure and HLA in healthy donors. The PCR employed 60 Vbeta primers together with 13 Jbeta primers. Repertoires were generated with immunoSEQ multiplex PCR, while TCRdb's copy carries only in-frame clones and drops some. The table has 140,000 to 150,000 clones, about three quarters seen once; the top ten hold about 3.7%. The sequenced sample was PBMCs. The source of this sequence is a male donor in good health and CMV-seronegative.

This CDR3 reads CASSQIAGEGEAQYF. The CDR3 DNA follows: TGCGCCAGCAGCCAGATAGCGGGAGAGGGGGAGGCCCAGTACTTC. The J gene is TRBJ2-5, the V gene TRBV4-1; TRBD2 matches 9 bases. Germline V gives CDR1 MGHRA, CDR2 YSYEKL. J was trimmed by 9 bases and V by 3 bases; bases with no gene match: 11. This CDR3 spans 15 amino acids.